The 18 T cell receptor beta chains given below trace back to one sample, sequenced in a study of cytomegalovirus exposure and HLA in healthy donors. Primers for the PCR totalled 60 Vbeta and 13 Jbeta. Produced via immunoSEQ multiplex PCR; TCRdb's table is partial and in-frame only. Of 150,000 to 200,000 clones listed, about 80% are singletons. Sequenced: PBMCs. All receptors come from a man younger than 35 in good health and CMV-seropositive.

J is TRBJ2-7 and V is TRBV21-1; TRBD2, the D gene given by the table, was not confirmed from the DNA. TRBV21-1 is assigned pseudogene status. This CDR3 is 15 amino acids long. As DNA, the CDR3 is TGTGCCAGCAGCAAACGGGAGCAGGGTAAGGACGAGCAGTACTTC. Translated: CASSKREQGKDEQYF.

The V call is TRBV5-5, the J call TRBJ2-7, with D possibly TRBD1 on 5 matching bases. CDR1 is SGHKS, CDR2 YYEKEE, per germline (reference sequence). The V and J ends lost 0 bases and 5 bases respectively, with 15 bases between them. This CDR3 is 15 amino acids long. The CDR3 protein is CASSLEVGRAHEQYF. In DNA form, the CDR3 reads TGTGCCAGCAGCTTGGAGGTTGGCAGGGCCCACGAGCAGTACTTC.

This sequence joins TRBV18 and TRBJ2-7; 7 nucleotides align to TRBD1. Germline CDR1 reads KGHSH; CDR2 reads LQKENI. CDR3 length: 14 amino acids. The trim removed 5 bases at V and 2 bases at J, leaving 6 bases unmatched. CDR3 amino acids: CASSDYRGPYEQYF. For the CDR3, the DNA is TGTGCCAGCTCAGACTACAGGGGACCCTACGAGCAGTACTTC.

This rearrangement joins TRBV7-9 to TRBJ1-2; TRBD1 might be the D (6 bases). Trimming removed 5 bases at V and 7 bases at J, with 26 bases between. Germline CDR1 is SEHNR and CDR2 is FQNEAQ (reference sequence). This CDR3 is 17 amino acids long. The CDR3 DNA follows: TGTGCCAGCAGCCCCTCCTACTTGGCCAACAGGGCGGCTGGCTACACCTTC. Encoded protein: CASSPSYLANRAAGYTF. Filled out from reference TRBV7-9 and TRBJ1-2, the complete variable domain reads DTGVSQNPRHKITKRGQNVTFRCDPISEHNRLYWYRQTLGQGPEFLTYFQNEAQLEKSRLLSDRFSAERPKGSFSTLEIQRTEQGDSAMYLCASSPSYLANRAAGYTFGSGTRLTVV.

This clone was seen a single time. The chain is built from TRBV2 and TRBJ2-3, with 7 bases that match TRBD1. CDR1 and CDR2 (germline): SNHLY, FYNNEI. V was clipped by 4 bases and J by 0 bases; unmatched bases: 4. The CDR3 contains 15 residues. In nucleotides, the CDR3 is TGTGCCAGCAGTGGGGGACAGACTAGCACAGATACGCAGTATTTT. Translation gives CASSGGQTSTDTQYF.

The rearrangement uses TRBV5-1 and TRBJ1-4; 7 bases are a match to TRBD1. The CDR3 totals 15 residues. V gave up 3 bases and J gave up 8 bases; unmatched junction bases: 10. Per the germline V gene, CDR1 is SGHRS and CDR2 is YFSETQ. CDR3 region: CASSYDRQGPEKLFF. The DNA of the CDR3 is TGCGCCAGCAGCTATGACCGACAGGGTCCGGAAAAACTGTTTTTT.

This clone was detected only a few times. The chain recombines TRBV4-1 with TRBJ2-3; 11 bases fit TRBD2. J was trimmed by 4 bases and V by 3 bases; bases with no gene match: 6. The CDR3 runs to 16 residues. Per the germline V gene, CDR1 is MGHRA and CDR2 is YSYEKL. Written as DNA, the CDR3 is TGCGCCAGCAGCCAGGTGACTAGCGGGATCGCAGATACGCAGTATTTT. Amino acids: CASSQVTSGIADTQYF.

The chain couples TRBV7-2 to TRBJ1-3; 9 nucleotides agree with TRBD1. After removal of 1 base from V and 8 bases from J, the junction contained 6 bases not matched to a gene. The CDR3 runs 15 residues. CDR1 is SGHTA, CDR2 FQGNSA, per germline. Here the CDR3 reads CASSLGGTGSDTIYF. The DNA of the CDR3 is TGTGCCAGCAGCTTAGGAGGGACAGGGTCCGACACCATATATTTT.

The chain employs TRBV4-3 and TRBJ2-1; D perhaps matches TRBD2 (5 bases). Per germline, CDR1 LGHNA and CDR2 YSLEER. V lost 0 bases to trimming and J lost 5 bases, with 14 bases between them. The CDR3 length is 16 residues. Written as DNA, the CDR3 is TGCGCCAGCAGCCAAGATAGAGCGGAGGCCCACAATGAGCAGTTCTTC. Its translation is CASSQDRAEAHNEQFF.

On this clone itself: Distinct nucleotide sequences in the sample also encode this CDR3. The V and J genes are TRBV5-5 and TRBJ2-7; D unresolved. V shed 4 bases and J shed 3 bases, with 5 bases lying between them. This CDR3 is 11 amino acids long. Germline V lookup: CDR1 SGHKS, CDR2 YYEKEE (reference sequence). The CDR3 DNA sequence: TGTGCCAGCAGCCTTAACTACGAGCAGTACTTC. It is translated as CASSLNYEQYF.

The chain carries TRBV4-1 and TRBJ2-1, with TRBD2 identical over 8 bases. The CDR3 length is 15 residues. V shed 6 bases, J shed 3 bases, and the junction held 7 bases outside the gene matches. CDR1 is MGHRA and CDR2 is YSYEKL in the germline V gene. The CDR3 region is CASSLTGTSYNEQFF. The CDR3 DNA sequence: TGCGCCAGCAGTTTGACCGGGACTAGCTACAATGAGCAGTTCTTC.

This clone occurred a few times. J is TRBJ1-1 and V is TRBV4-2, with TRBD1 as a possible D gene (5 bases). CDR1 is LGHNA and CDR2 is YNFKEQ in the germline V gene. V gave up 5 bases and J gave up 0 bases, with 16 bases separating them. The CDR3 runs to 16 residues. CDR3 DNA sequence: TGTGCCAGCAGCTTCGCCCAGGACACCCTGAACACTGAAGCTTTCTTT. This encodes CASSFAQDTLNTEAFF.

By sample share, this clone is medium-sized. This chain joins TRBV7-9 and TRBJ2-2; D perhaps matches TRBD2 (5 bases). The length of the CDR3 is 15 residues. Germline V gene lookup returns CDR1 SEHNR and CDR2 FQNEAQ (reference sequence). V dropped 4 bases and J dropped 0 bases, with 9 bases sitting between them. CDR3 amino acids: CASSSDSANTGELFF. The CDR3 nucleotides are TGTGCCAGCAGCTCGGACTCAGCGAACACCGGGGAGCTGTTTTTT.

This clone was counted between two and nine times. V is TRBV11-2 and J is TRBJ1-3; tentative D call: TRBD1 (5 bases). V was trimmed by 2 bases and J by 0 bases, leaving 17 bases between them. There are 18 residues in the CDR3. Germline V lookup: CDR1 SGHAT, CDR2 FQNNGV. CDR3 residues: CASSLRSWGAPSGNTIYF. CDR3 DNA sequence: TGTGCCAGCAGCTTAAGGTCTTGGGGCGCTCCCTCTGGAAACACCATATATTTT.

The V gene is TRBV11-2, the J gene TRBJ1-2, with D hard to call. The V and J ends lost 4 bases and 7 bases respectively, with 7 bases between them. The length of the CDR3 is 11 residues. Germline CDR1 SGHAT, CDR2 FQNNGV. CDR3 nucleotides: TGTGCCAGCAGCTCAACGGGTGGCTACACCTTC. Translated: CASSSTGGYTF.

This chain joins TRBV28 and TRBJ2-2; D not resolved. Per germline, CDR1 MDHEN and CDR2 SYDVKM. CDR3 length equals 17 residues. Trimming took 3 bases from V and 2 from J, leaving 16 bases between them. The CDR3 sequence: CASSFAGPGINTGELFF. The CDR3 region has the DNA TGTGCCAGCAGTTTTGCCGGTCCAGGCATAAACACCGGGGAGCTGTTTTTT.

The J gene is TRBJ2-3, the V gene TRBV30, with a possible D match to TRBD1 (6 bases). Per germline, CDR1 GTSNPN and CDR2 SVGIG (reference sequence). Between the trimmed V and J ends, which lost 7 bases and 4 bases, there was a span of 9 bases. CDR3 size: 11 residues. The CDR3 DNA is TGTGCCTCCGCAGGGGCAGATACGCAGTATTTT. Its translation is CASAGADTQYF. The variable domain in full, completed from reference TRBV30 and TRBJ2-3, reads SQTIHQWPATLVQPVGSPLSLECTVEGTSNPNLYWYRQAAGRGLQLLFYSVGIGQISSEVPQNLSASRPQDRQFILSSKKLLLSDSGFYLCASAGADTQYFGPGTRLTVL.

This rearrangement joins TRBV6-5 to TRBJ1-5; 7 bases are shared with TRBD1. The length of the CDR3 is 15 residues. From germline, CDR1 is MNHEY and CDR2 SVGAGI. The V gene end was trimmed by 0 bases and the J gene end by 3 bases; junction bases not matched to a gene: 2. The CDR3, as DNA: TGTGCCAGCAGTTACTCAGGGGGCGTCAATCAGCCCCAGCATTTT. Translated, it gives CASSYSGGVNQPQHF.